This entry lists 23 T cell receptor beta chains sequenced from one sample in a study of PD-L1 blockade in urothelial cancer. This table comes from immunoSEQ multiplex PCR, and its TCRdb copy is limited to in-frame clones, with some not included. Of roughly 87,000 clones listed, about 90% are singletons. This sample's time point: pretreatment peripheral blood. Sequenced material: PBMCs, taken around atezolizumab (anti-PD-L1) treatment. All receptors come from a woman aged 80 or over with urothelial cancer.

This chain connects TRBV6-6 to TRBJ2-1, with D perhaps matching TRBD1 (5 bases). Trimming left V 7 bases short and J 4 bases short, with 14 bases between. The germline V gene has CDR1 MNHNY and CDR2 SVGAGI (reference sequence). The CDR3 is 14 amino acids. The CDR3 here is CASTDAGPYNEQFF. For the CDR3, the DNA is TGTGCCAGCACCGACGCAGGGCCTTACAATGAGCAGTTCTTC.

The rearrangement joins TRBV25-1 to TRBJ1-4; maybe TRBD1 (6 bases). Germline loops: CDR1 MGHDK, CDR2 SYGVNS. The CDR3 is made up of 15 amino acids. V shed 1 base and J shed 4 bases, with 10 bases lying between them. The CDR3 DNA sequence: TGTGCCAGCAGTGAATCAAGGGGGTATAATGAAAAACTGTTTTTT. Translating it yields CASSESRGYNEKLFF.

The rearrangement uses TRBV6-1 and TRBJ2-5; 12 positions agree with TRBD2. Germline CDR1 MNHNS, CDR2 SASEGT. The ends lost 10 bases at V and 4 bases at J; junction bases unmatched: 7. The CDR3 sequence is 14 residues long. CDR3 DNA: TGTGCCACTTGTCTAGCGGGAGGGCGAGAGACCCAGTACTTC. Translated, it gives CATCLAGGRETQYF.

With respect to this clone: The missing conserved phenylalanine or tryptophan at the end of this CDR3 makes a read error likely. Because the CDR3's place on the DNA is in doubt, the DNA is left out and the CDR3 is given as listed by TCRdb. The chain combines TRBV19 with TRBJ2-6; the DNA was not used to check the table's D call, TRBD2. From its first to its last residue, the CDR3 has 9 amino acids. In germline, CDR1 is LNHDA, CDR2 SQIVND (reference sequence). The chain's CDR3 is CASGQREVP.

The chain couples TRBV7-3 to TRBJ2-7; 10 nucleotides agree with TRBD1. V shed 5 bases, J shed 5 bases, and the junction held 9 bases outside the gene matches. CDR1 and CDR2 from the germline V gene are SGHTA and FQGTGA. The CDR3 has 15 amino acids. CDR3 in amino acids: CASSPGTGVLNEQYF. The CDR3 bases are TGTGCCAGCAGCCCTGGGACAGGGGTTTTAAACGAGCAGTACTTC.

The rearrangement joins TRBV27 to TRBJ1-2; 9 bases map to TRBD1. Trimming cost V 7 bases and J 8 bases; bases outside gene matches: 14. Germline V CDR1 and CDR2: MNHEY, SMNVEV (reference sequence). The CDR3 has 15 residues. CDR3 sequence: CASTQTGTGGAGYTF. The DNA for the CDR3 is TGTGCCAGCACCCAAACTGGCACAGGGGGCGCGGGCTACACCTTC.

The V gene is TRBV27, the J gene TRBJ2-3; a weak D match, TRBD1 (6 bases). Looked up from germline, CDR1 is MNHEY and CDR2 is SMNVEV (reference sequence). The CDR3 totals 14 residues. V was cut by 4 bases and J by 2 bases, with 10 bases left in between. Here the CDR3 reads CASSWTASTDTQYF. The DNA for the CDR3 is TGTGCCAGCAGTTGGACAGCCTCCACAGATACGCAGTATTTT.

The rearrangement joins TRBV4-1 to TRBJ2-7; 7 bases fit TRBD1. The CDR3 extends over 16 amino acids. The germline gives CDR1 MGHRA, CDR2 YSYEKL. V was clipped by 4 bases and J by 7 bases; unmatched bases: 16. Written as DNA, the CDR3 is TGCGCCAGCAGCCTTCAATCCGGGACAGCTTCGAGGGAGCAGTACTTC. Translated, it gives CASSLQSGTASREQYF.

This clone showed up just a few times. This chain links TRBV9 with TRBJ2-2; weak D call: TRBD1 (6 bases). Trimming took 4 bases from V and 0 from J, leaving 10 bases between them. The CDR3 extends over 15 amino acids. The germline gives CDR1 SGDLS, CDR2 YYNGEE. The CDR3 reads CASSPGASNTGELFF. CDR3 DNA sequence: TGTGCCAGCAGCCCAGGGGCCTCGAACACCGGGGAGCTGTTTTTT.

The chain joins TRBV16 to TRBJ1-2; weak D call: TRBD1 (5 bases). V lost 4 bases, J lost 5 bases, and 11 bases lay in between. The germline V gene has CDR1 KGHSY and CDR2 FQNENV. This CDR3 comprises 13 residues. CDR3 sequence: CASSRQGGYGYTF. In nucleotides, the CDR3 is TGTGCCAGCAGCCGGCAGGGTGGATATGGCTACACCTTC.

The chain couples TRBV5-1 to TRBJ2-3; D not certain. Germline lookup yields CDR1 SGHRS and CDR2 YFSETQ. The V and J ends lost 0 bases and 2 bases respectively, with 10 bases between them. This CDR3 spans 15 amino acids. For the CDR3, the DNA is TGCGCCAGCAGCTTGGCCCCCAGCGACACAGATACGCAGTATTTT. Its translation: CASSLAPSDTDTQYF.

Here the CDR3 DNA reads TGTGCCCGCGGTCAATTAGGTACTGAAGCTTTCTTT. This encodes CARGQLGTEAFF. The chain joins TRBV2 to TRBJ1-1; D remains ambiguous. CDR3 length: 12 residues. V lost 11 bases, J lost 5 bases, and 15 bases lay in between. Looked up from germline, CDR1 is SNHLY and CDR2 is FYNNEI.

The chain links TRBV2 to TRBJ2-1, with 9 bases aligning to TRBD1. CDR3 length: 16 residues. V shed 4 bases, J shed 4 bases, and the junction held 8 bases outside the gene matches. CDR1 SNHLY and CDR2 FYNNEI come from the germline V gene. CDR3 residues: CASSATGGIRYNEQFF. The CDR3 coding sequence is TGTGCCAGCAGTGCGACAGGGGGTATTCGATACAATGAGCAGTTCTTC. Together with reference TRBV2 and TRBJ2-1, the CDR3 gives the full variable domain: EPEVTQTPSHQVTQMGQEVILRCVPISNHLYFYWYRQILGQKVEFLVSFYNNEISEKSEIFDDQFSVERPDGSNFTLKIRSTKLEDSAMYFCASSATGGIRYNEQFFGPGTRLTVL.

This chain connects TRBV5-1 to TRBJ2-1; a possible D gene is TRBD2 (6 bases). The V gene's germline CDR1 is SGHRS and CDR2 YFSETQ. The CDR3 loop spans 11 amino acids. V was shortened by 4 bases and J by 9 bases, with 8 bases between the two germline ends. The CDR3 loop reads CASSTGVEQFF. The CDR3 DNA follows: TGCGCCAGCAGCACGGGGGTTGAGCAGTTCTTC.

The rearrangement uses TRBV18 and TRBJ1-2; 7 nucleotides agree with TRBD1. Germline V gene data show CDR1 as KGHSH and CDR2 as LQKENI. V was pared by 1 base and J by 0 bases, with 14 bases of the junction left unmatched. The CDR3 runs to 19 residues. This chain's CDR3 is CASSPLSLGQTIPNYGYTF. CDR3 bases: TGTGCCAGCTCACCACTTTCATTGGGACAGACCATTCCTAACTATGGCTACACCTTC. Looking up the rest from reference TRBV18 and TRBJ1-2 gives the full variable domain: NAGVMQNPRHLVRRRGQEARLRCSPMKGHSHVYWYRQLPEEGLKFMVYLQKENIIDESGMPKERFSAEFPKEGPSILRIQQVVRGDSAAYFCASSPLSLGQTIPNYGYTFGSGTRLTVV.

The chain recombines TRBV2 with TRBJ2-3; no definite D call. The germline V gene encodes CDR1 SNHLY and CDR2 FYNNEI. V was pared by 7 bases and J by 5 bases, with 7 bases between. The CDR3 contains 11 residues. The CDR3 sequence is CASNPGDTQYF. Here the CDR3 DNA reads TGTGCCAGCAATCCCGGAGATACGCAGTATTTT.

The CDR3 here is CASSVGAWEAGYGYTF. The DNA of the CDR3 is TGTGCCAGCAGCGTAGGGGCGTGGGAAGCGGGCTATGGCTACACCTTC. The rearrangement uses TRBV9 and TRBJ1-2, with unresolved D. The CDR3 is 16 residues long. Germline V lookup: CDR1 SGDLS, CDR2 YYNGEE. V lost 0 bases and J lost 4, with 16 bases in between.

The rearrangement uses TRBV9 and TRBJ1-5; D may be TRBD1 (6 bases). From germline, CDR1 is SGDLS and CDR2 YYNGEE. V lost 4 bases to trimming and J lost 7 bases, with 18 bases between them. The CDR3 has 15 residues. CDR3: CASSNSQGFSQPQHF. The CDR3 DNA follows: TGTGCCAGCAGCAACTCACAGGGCTTTAGCCAGCCCCAGCATTTT.

V usage is TRBV7-2 and J usage is TRBJ2-4, with 9 bases that match TRBD2. The CDR3 runs 14 residues. Germline lookup yields CDR1 SGHTA and CDR2 FQGNSA. The junction had 2 bases not matched to a gene; V was cut back by 2 bases and J by 6 bases. The CDR3 loop reads CASSLNSGGNIQYF. CDR3 in DNA: TGTGCCAGCAGCTTAAATAGCGGGGGAAACATTCAGTACTTC.

The J gene is TRBJ2-7, the V gene TRBV6-5; D perhaps matches TRBD2 (5 bases). Trimming removed 6 bases from V and 0 bases from J, with 12 bases in between. The germline V gene has CDR1 MNHEY and CDR2 SVGAGI. CDR3 length equals 14 residues. CDR3 coding DNA: TGTGCCAGCAGCAAGCTTACTAGCTCCTACGAGCAGTACTTC. Translated, it gives CASSKLTSSYEQYF.

This rearrangement joins TRBV28 to TRBJ2-7, with 7 bases that match TRBD1. V gave up 7 bases and J gave up 6 bases; unmatched junction bases: 12. This CDR3 has 14 amino acids. Germline loops: CDR1 MDHEN, CDR2 SYDVKM. CDR3 DNA sequence: TGTGCCAGCAACCTGGGACAGTCGGCCCTCGAGCAGTACTTC. This codes for CASNLGQSALEQYF.

This chain links TRBV6-1 with TRBJ2-3; TRBD2 matches at 9 bases. The CDR3 is 14 residues long. After removal of 6 bases from V and 1 base from J, the junction contained 2 bases not matched to a gene. CDR1 MNHNS and CDR2 SASEGT come from the germline V gene. For the CDR3, the DNA is TGTGCCAGCAGCGTAGCGGGAGGCACAGATACGCAGTATTTT. This encodes CASSVAGGTDTQYF.

The chain uses TRBV7-8 and TRBJ2-7; TRBD2 agrees at 7 bases. The CDR3 totals 16 residues. V lost 1 base and J lost 2; bases outside the gene matches: 8. Germline values: CDR1 SGHVS, CDR2 FQNEAQ. CDR3 region: CASSLVVAGLAYEQYF. The CDR3 DNA sequence: TGTGCCAGCAGCTTAGTTGTAGCGGGCCTCGCCTACGAGCAGTACTTC. The whole variable domain, remainder taken from reference TRBV7-8 and TRBJ2-7, is GAGVSQSPRYKVAKRGQDVALRCDPISGHVSLFWYQQALGQGPEFLTYFQNEAQLDKSGLPSDRFFAERPEGSVSTLKIQRTQQEDSAVYLCASSLVVAGLAYEQYFGPGTRLTVT.